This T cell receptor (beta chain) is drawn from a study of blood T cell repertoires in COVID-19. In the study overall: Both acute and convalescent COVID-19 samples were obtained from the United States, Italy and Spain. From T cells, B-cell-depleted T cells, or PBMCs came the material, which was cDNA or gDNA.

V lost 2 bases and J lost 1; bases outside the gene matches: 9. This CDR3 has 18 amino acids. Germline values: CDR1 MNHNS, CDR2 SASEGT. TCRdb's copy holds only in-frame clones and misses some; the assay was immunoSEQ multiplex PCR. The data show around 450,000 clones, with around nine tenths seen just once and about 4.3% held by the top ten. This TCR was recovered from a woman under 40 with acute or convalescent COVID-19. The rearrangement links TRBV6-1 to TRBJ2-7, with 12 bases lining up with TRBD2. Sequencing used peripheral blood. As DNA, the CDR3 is TGTGCCAGCAGTGAACTTCCTAGCGGGGGGGCAAGGTCCTACGAGCAGTACTTC. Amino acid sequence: CASSELPSGGARSYEQYF.